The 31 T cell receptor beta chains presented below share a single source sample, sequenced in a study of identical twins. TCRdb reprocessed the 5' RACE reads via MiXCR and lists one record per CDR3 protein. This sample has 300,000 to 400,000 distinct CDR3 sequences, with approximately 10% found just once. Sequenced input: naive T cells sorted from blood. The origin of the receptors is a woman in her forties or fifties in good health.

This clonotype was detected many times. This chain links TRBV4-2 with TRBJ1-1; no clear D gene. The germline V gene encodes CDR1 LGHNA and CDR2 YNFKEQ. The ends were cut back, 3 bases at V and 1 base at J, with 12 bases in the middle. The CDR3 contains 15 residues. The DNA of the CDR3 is TGTGCCAGCAGCCATTATACTGCCGAGAACACTGAAGCTTTCTTT. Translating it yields CASSHYTAENTEAFF.

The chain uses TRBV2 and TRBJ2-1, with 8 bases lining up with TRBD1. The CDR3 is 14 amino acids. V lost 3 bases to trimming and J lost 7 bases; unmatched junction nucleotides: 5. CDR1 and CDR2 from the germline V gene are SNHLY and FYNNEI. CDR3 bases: TGTGCCAGCAGTGACCGAACAGGGGGTAATGAGCAGTTCTTC. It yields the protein CASSDRTGGNEQFF.

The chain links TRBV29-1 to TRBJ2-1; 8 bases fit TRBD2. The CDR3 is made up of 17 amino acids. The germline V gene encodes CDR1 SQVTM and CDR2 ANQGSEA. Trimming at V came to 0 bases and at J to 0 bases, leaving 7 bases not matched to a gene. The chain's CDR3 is CSVEDLGGGFSYNEQFF. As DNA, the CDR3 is TGCAGCGTTGAAGATCTCGGGGGGGGGTTCTCCTACAATGAGCAGTTCTTC.

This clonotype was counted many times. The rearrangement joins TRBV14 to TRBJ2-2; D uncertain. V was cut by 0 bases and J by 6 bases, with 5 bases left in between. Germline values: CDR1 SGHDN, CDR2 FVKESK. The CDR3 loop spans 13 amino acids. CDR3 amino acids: CASSQEGAGELFF. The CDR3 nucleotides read TGTGCCAGCAGCCAAGAGGGTGCCGGGGAGCTGTTTTTT.

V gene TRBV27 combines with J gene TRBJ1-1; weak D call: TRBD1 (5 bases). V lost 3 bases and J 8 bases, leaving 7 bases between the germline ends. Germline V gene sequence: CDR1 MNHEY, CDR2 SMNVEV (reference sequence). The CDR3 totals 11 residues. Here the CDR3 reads CASSFNREAFF. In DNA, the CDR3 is TGTGCCAGCAGTTTTAACAGGGAAGCTTTCTTT.

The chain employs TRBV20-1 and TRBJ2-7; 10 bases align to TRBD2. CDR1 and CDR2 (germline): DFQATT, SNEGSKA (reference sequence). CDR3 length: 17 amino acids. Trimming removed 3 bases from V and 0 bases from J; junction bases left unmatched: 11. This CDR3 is CSARGTSASGGSYEQYV. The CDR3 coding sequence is TGCAGTGCTAGGGGGACTAGCGCGAGTGGCGGCTCCTACGAGCAGTACGTC.

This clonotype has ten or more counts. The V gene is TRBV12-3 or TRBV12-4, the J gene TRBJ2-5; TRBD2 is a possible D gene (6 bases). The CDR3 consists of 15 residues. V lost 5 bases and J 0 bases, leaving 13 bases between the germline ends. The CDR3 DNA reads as TGTGCCAGCAGTCGCGGGGTCTCGTACCAAGAGACCCAGTACTTC. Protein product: CASSRGVSYQETQYF.

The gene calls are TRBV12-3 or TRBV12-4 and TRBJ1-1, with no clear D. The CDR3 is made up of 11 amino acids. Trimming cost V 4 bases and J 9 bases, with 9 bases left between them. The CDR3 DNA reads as TGTGCCAGCAGTTCGGCCACACAAGCTTTCTTT. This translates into CASSSATQAFF.

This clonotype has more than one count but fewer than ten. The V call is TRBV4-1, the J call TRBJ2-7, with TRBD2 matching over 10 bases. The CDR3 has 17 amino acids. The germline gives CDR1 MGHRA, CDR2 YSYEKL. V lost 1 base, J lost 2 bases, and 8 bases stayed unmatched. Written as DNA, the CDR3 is TGCGCCAGCAGCCAAGGGTTAGCGGGAGGATGGACCTACGAGCAGTACTTC. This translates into CASSQGLAGGWTYEQYF.

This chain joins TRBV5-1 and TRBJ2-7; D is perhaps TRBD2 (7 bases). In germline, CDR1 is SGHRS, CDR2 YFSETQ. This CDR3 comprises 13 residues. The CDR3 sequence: CDLGEGELYEQYF. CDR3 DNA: TGCGACTTAGGGGAGGGGGAGCTCTACGAGCAGTACTTC.

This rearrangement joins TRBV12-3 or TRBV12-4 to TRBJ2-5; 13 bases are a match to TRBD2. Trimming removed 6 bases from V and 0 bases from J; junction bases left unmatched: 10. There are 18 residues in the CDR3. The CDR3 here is CASSPGLAGDPYQETQYF. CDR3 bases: TGTGCCAGCAGCCCCGGACTAGCGGGGGACCCCTACCAAGAGACCCAGTACTTC.

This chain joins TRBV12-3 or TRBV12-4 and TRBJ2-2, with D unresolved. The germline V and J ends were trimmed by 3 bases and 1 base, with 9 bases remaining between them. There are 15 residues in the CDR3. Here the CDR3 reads CASSLWQLNTGELFF. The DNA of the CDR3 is TGTGCCAGCAGTTTGTGGCAGCTGAACACCGGGGAGCTGTTTTTT.

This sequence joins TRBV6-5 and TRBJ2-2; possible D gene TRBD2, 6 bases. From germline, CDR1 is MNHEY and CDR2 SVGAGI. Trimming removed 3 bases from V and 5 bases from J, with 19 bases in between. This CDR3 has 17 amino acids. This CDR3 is CASSYIPSGEWTGELFF. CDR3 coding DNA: TGTGCCAGCAGTTATATTCCGTCGGGAGAATGGACCGGGGAGCTGTTTTTT.

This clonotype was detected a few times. The CDR3 region is CASRLQGLGTEAFF. The CDR3 nucleotides are TGTGCCAGCAGGTTGCAAGGGTTAGGCACTGAAGCTTTCTTT. V gene TRBV12-3 or TRBV12-4 combines with J gene TRBJ1-1; D not certain. This CDR3 region has 14 residues. Trimming removed 6 bases at V and 4 bases at J, with 15 bases between.

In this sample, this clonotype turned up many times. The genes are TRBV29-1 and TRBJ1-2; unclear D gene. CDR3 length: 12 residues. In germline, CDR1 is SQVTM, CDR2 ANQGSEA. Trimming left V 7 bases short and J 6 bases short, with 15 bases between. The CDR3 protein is CSASVMNDGYTF. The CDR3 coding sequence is TGCAGCGCCAGCGTCATGAACGATGGCTACACCTTC.

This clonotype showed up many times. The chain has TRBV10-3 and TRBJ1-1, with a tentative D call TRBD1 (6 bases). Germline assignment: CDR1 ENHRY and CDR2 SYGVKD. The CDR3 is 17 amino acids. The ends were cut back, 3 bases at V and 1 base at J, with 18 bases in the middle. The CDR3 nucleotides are TGTGCCATCAGTGATACGGGGGCGCGCGACCGGAACACTGAAGCTTTCTTT. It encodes CAISDTGARDRNTEAFF.

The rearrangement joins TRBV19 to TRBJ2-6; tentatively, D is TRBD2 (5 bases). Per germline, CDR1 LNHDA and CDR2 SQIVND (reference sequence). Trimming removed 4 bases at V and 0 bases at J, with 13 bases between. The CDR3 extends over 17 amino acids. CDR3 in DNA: TGTGCCAGTAGTAACGCGGGCCTCCTCTCTGGGGCCAACGTCCTGACTTTC. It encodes CASSNAGLLSGANVLTF.

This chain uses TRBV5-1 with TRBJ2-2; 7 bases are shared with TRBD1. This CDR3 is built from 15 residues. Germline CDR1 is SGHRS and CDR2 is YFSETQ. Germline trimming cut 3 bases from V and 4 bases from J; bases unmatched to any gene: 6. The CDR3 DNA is TGCGCCAGCAGCTCGACAGGGTATAGCACCGGGGAGCTGTTTTTT. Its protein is CASSSTGYSTGELFF.

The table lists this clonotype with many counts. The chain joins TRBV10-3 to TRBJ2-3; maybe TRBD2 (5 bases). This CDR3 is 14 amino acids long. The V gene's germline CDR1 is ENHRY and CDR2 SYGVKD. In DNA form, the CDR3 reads TGTACTACTCGTGGTAGCGAACGCACAGATACGCAGTATTTT. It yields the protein CTTRGSERTDTQYF.

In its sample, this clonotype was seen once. DNA of the CDR3: TGTGCCAGCAGTTCCCGAAAGGAAGGGACAGGGTCATCCTACGAGCAGTACGTC. This codes for CASSSRKEGTGSSYEQYV. The gene calls are TRBV6-2 or TRBV6-3 and TRBJ2-7; 9 bases line up with TRBD1. CDR1 is MNHEY and CDR2 is SVGEGT in the germline V gene. V trimming: 4 bases; J trimming: 1 base; junction bases outside the gene matches: 14. The length of the CDR3 is 18 residues.

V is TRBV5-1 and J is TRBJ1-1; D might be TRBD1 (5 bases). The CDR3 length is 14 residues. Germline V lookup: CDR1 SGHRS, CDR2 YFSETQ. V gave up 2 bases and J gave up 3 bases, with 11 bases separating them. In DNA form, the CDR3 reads TGCGCCAGCAGCTTACAGGCCTCTGACACTGAAGCTTTCTTT. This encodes CASSLQASDTEAFF.

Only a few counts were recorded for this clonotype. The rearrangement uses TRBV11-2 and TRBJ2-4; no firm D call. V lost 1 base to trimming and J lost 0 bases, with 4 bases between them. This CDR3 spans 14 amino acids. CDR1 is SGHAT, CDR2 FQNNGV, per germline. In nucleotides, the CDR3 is TGTGCCAGCAGCTTAGTCGAAGCCAAAAACATTCAGTACTTC. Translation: CASSLVEAKNIQYF.

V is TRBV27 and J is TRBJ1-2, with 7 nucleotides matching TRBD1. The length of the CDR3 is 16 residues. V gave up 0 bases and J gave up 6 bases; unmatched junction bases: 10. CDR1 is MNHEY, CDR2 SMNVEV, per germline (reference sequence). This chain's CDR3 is CASSLSTQLQGDGYTF. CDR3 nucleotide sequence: TGTGCCAGCAGTTTATCGACTCAGCTGCAGGGGGATGGCTACACCTTC.

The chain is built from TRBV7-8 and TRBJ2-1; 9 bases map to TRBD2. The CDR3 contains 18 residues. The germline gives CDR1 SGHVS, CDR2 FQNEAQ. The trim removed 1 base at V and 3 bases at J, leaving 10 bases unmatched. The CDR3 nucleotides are TGTGCCAGCAGCTTAGTCTGGCCTAGCGGGATGAGCTACAATGAGCAGTTCTTC. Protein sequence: CASSLVWPSGMSYNEQFF.

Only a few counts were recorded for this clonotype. CDR3 in DNA: TGTGCCAGCAGTTTGCCGGGCAGCCCATCCTACAATGAGCAGTTCTTC. Translated, it gives CASSLPGSPSYNEQFF. V usage is TRBV27 and J usage is TRBJ2-1, with D uncertain. The V and J ends lost 3 bases and 1 base respectively, with 13 bases between them. CDR3 length equals 16 residues. Looked up from germline, CDR1 is MNHEY and CDR2 is SMNVEV (reference sequence).

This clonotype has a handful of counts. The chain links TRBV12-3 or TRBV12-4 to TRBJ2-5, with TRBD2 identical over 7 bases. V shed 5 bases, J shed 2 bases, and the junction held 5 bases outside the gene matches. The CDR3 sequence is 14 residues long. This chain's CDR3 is CASSISGIQETQYF. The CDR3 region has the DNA TGTGCCAGCAGTATCAGCGGGATTCAAGAGACCCAGTACTTC.

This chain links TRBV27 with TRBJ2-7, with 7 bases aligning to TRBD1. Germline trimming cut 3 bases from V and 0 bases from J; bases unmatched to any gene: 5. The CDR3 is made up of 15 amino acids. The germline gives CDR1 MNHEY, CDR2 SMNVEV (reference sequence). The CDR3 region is CASSFRGPLSYEQYF. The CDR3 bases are TGTGCCAGCAGTTTTAGGGGGCCTCTCTCCTACGAGCAGTACTTC.

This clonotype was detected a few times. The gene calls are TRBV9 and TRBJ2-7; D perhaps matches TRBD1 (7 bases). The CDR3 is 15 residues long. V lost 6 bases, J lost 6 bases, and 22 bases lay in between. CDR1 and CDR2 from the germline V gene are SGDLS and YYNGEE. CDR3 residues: CASTPGQEGVVEQYF. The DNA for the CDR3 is TGTGCCAGCACCCCCGGACAGGAGGGAGTTGTCGAGCAGTACTTC.

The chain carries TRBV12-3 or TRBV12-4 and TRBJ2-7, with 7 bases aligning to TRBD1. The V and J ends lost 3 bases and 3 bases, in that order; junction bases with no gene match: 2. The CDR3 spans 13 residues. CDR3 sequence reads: CASSFDRDYEQYF. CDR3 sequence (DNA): TGTGCCAGCAGTTTCGACAGGGACTACGAGCAGTACTTC.

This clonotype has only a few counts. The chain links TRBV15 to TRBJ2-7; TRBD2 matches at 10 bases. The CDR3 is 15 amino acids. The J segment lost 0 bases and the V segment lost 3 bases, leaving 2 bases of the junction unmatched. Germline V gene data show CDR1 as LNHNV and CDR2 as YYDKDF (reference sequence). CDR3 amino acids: CATSRRTSGSYEQYF. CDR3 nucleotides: TGTGCCACCAGCAGGCGGACTAGCGGCTCCTACGAGCAGTACTTC.

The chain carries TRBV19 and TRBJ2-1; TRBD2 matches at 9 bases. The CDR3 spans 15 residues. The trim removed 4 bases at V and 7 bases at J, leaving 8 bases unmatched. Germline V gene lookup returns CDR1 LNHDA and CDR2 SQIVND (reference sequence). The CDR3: CASSNLAGAGNEQFF. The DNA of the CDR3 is TGTGCCAGTAGTAACTTAGCGGGAGCGGGGAATGAGCAGTTCTTC.